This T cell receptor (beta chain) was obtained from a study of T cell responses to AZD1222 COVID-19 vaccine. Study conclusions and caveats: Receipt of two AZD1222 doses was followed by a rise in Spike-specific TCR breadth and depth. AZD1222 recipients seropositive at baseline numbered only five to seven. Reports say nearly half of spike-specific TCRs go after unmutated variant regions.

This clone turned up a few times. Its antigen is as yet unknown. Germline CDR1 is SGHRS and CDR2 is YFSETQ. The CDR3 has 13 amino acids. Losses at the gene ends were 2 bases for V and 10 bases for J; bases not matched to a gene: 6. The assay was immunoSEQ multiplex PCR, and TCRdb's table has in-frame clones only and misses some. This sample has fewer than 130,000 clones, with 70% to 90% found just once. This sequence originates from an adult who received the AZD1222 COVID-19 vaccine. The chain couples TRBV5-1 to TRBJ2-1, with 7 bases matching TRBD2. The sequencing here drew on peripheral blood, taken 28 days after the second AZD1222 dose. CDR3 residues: CASSFSGTNEQFF. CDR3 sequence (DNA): TGCGCCAGCAGCTTCAGCGGGACTAACGAGCAGTTCTTC.